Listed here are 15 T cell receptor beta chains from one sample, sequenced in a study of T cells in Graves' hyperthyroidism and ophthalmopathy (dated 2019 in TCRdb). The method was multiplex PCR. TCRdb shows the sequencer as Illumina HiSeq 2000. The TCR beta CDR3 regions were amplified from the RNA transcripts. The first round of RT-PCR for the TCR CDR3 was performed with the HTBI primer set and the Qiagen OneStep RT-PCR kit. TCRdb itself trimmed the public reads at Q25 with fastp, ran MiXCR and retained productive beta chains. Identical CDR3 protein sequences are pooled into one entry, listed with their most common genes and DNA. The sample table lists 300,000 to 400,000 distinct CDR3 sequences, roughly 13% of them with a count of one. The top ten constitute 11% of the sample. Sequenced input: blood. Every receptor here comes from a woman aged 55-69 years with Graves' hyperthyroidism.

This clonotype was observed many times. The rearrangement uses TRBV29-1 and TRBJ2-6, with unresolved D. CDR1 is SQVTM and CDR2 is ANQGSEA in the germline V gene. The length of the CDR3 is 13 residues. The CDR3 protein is CAIVHSGANVLTF. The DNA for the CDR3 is TGCGCTATTGTTCATTCCGGGGCCAACGTCCTGACTTTC.

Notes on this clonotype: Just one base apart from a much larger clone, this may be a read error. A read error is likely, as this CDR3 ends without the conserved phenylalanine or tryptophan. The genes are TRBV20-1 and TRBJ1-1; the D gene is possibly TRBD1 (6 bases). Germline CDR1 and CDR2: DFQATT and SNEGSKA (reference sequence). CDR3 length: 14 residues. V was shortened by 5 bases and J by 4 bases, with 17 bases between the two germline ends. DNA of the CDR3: TGCAGTGCTCCTACTCAGGGGATGGCCACTGAAGCTTTCCTT. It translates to CSAPTQGMATEAFL.

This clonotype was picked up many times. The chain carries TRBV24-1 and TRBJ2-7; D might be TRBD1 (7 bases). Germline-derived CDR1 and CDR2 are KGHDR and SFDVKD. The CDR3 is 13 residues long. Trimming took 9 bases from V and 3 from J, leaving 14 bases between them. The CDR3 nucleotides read TGTGCCACCGGCGGGACAGAGAGCTACGAGCAGTACTTC. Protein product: CATGGTESYEQYF.

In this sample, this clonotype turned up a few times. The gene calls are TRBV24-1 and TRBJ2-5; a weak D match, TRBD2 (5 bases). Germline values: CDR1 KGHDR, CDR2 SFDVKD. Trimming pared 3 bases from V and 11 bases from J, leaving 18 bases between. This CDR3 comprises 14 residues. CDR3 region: CATSDRTPRNHQYF. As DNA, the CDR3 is TGTGCCACCAGTGATCGGACTCCCCGGAATCATCAGTACTTC.

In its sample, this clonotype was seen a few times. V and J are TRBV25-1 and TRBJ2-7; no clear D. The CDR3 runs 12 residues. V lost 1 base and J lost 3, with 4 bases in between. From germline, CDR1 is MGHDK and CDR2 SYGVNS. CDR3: CASSEWVYEQYF. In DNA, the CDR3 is TGTGCCAGCAGTGAATGGGTCTACGAGCAGTACTTC.

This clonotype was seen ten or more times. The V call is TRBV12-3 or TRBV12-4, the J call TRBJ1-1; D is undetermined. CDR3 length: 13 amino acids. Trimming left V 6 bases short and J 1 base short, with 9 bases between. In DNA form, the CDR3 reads TGTGCCAGCAGCCCCAACGCGAACACTGAAGCTTTCTTT. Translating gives CASSPNANTEAFF.

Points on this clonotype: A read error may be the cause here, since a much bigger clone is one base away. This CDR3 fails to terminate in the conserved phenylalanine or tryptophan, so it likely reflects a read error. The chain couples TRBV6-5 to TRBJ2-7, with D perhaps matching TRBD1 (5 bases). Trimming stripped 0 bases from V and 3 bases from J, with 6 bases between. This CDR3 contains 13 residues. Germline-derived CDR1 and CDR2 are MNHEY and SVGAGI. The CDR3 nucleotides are TGTGCCAGCAGTTACTCAAGGGGCTACGAGCAGTACCTC. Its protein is CASSYSRGYEQYL.

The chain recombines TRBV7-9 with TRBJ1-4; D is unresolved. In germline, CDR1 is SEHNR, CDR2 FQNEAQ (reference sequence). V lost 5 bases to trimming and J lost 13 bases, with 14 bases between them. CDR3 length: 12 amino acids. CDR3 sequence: CASSAAGQVLFF. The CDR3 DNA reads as TGTGCCAGCAGCGCGGCAGGCCAGGTACTGTTTTTT.

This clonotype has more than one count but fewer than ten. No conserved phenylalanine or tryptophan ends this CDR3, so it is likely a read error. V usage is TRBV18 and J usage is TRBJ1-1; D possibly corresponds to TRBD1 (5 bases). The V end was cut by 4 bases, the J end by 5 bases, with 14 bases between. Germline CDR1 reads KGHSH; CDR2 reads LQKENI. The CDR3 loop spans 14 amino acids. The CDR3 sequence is CASSLKTWGTEAFL. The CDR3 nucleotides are TGTGCCAGCTCACTCAAAACATGGGGGACTGAAGCTTTCCTT.

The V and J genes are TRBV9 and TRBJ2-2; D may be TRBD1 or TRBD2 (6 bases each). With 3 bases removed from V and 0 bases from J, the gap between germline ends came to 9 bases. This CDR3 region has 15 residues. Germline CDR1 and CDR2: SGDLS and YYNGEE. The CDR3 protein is CASSARGPNTGELFF. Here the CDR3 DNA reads TGTGCCAGCAGCGCCCGGGGGCCGAACACCGGGGAGCTGTTTTTT.

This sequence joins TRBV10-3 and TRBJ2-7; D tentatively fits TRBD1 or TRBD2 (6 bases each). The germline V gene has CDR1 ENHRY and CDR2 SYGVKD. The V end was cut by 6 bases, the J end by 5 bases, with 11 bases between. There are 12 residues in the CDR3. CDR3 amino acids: CAISRGPHEQYF. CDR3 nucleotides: TGTGCCATCAGCCGGGGGCCCCACGAGCAGTACTTC.

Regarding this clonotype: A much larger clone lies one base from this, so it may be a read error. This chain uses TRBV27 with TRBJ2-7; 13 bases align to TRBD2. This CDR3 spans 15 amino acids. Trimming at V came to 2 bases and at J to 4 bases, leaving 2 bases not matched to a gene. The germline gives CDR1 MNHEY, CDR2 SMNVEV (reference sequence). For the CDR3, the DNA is TGTGCCAGCAGTTTAGGACTAGCGGGAGAGTACGAGCAGTACTTC. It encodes CASSLGLAGEYEQYF.

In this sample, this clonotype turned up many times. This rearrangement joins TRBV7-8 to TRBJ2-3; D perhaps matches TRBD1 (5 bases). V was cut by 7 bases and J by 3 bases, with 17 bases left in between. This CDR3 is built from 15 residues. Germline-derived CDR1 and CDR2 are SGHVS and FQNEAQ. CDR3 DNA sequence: TGTGCCAGCAACCCGTATGGGGCAGGGACAGATACGCAGTATTTT. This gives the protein CASNPYGAGTDTQYF.

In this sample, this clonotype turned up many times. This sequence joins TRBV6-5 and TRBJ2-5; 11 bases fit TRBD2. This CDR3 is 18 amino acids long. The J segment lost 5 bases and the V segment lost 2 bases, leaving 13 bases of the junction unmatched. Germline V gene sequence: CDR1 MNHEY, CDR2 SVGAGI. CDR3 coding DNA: TGTGCCAGCAGTTACGGTGGACTAGCGGGTCCGGGAGGGGAGACCCAGTACTTC. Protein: CASSYGGLAGPGGETQYF.

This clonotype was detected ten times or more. This chain's CDR3 is CASTVQGLGYNEQFF. The CDR3 coding sequence is TGTGCCAGCACCGTACAGGGATTGGGTTACAATGAGCAGTTCTTC. The chain is built from TRBV2 and TRBJ2-1; possibly TRBD1 for D (6 bases). The CDR3 loop spans 15 amino acids. Germline-derived CDR1 and CDR2 are SNHLY and FYNNEI. Trimming took off 7 bases at V and 4 bases at J, with 17 bases between the two ends.